Listed below are T cell receptor beta chains from one sample, sequenced in a study of T cells in Graves' hyperthyroidism and ophthalmopathy. TCRdb reanalysed the multiplex PCR reads using MiXCR and keeps one entry per CDR3 protein. The sample lists around 540,000 distinct CDR3 sequences; 40% to 55% were seen once. Sequencing was carried out using peripheral blood or thyroid tissue (not recorded which). The receptors shown here come from a woman younger than 35 with Graves' hyperthyroidism. The conserved cysteine and the conserved F or W are not part of the CDR3 here. Some rows have no size entry. The others give once, few or many, or a class for an expanded clone.

V gene	clone size	J gene	CDR3 protein
TRBV10-3	-	TRBJ2-3	AISVEPSTDTQY
TRBV12-3/TRBV12-4	-	TRBJ1-1	ASSWTANMNTEAF
TRBV5-1	many	TRBJ1-6	ASSFYNSPLH
TRBV7-8	few	TRBJ2-7	ASSPLSGSAYEQY
TRBV19	-	TRBJ1-5	ATGVQPQH
TRBV7-2	many	TRBJ1-2	ASSLVGSANYGYT
TRBV24-1	-	TRBJ2-5	ATSEQETQY
TRBV2	-	TRBJ2-7	ASSGQVEQY
TRBV7-6	-	TRBJ2-7	ASSQVGTSAVEQY
TRBV12-3/TRBV12-4	-	TRBJ1-5	TSSKDNGGNQPQH
TRBV19	many	TRBJ1-3	ATGTVGNTIY
TRBV5-1	once	TRBJ2-5	ASRSEGGRTETQY
TRBV14	-	TRBJ2-7	ASSQDLRNEQY
TRBV2	many	TRBJ1-4	ASKEQGGEKLF
TRBV2	many	TRBJ2-5	ASSGLAASQETQY
TRBV2	-	TRBJ1-2	ASSWADRENYGYT
TRBV19	-	TRBJ1-4	ASTQRAEKLF
TRBV7-2	once	TRBJ2-1	ASSWSSGSGEQF
TRBV20-1	few	TRBJ1-5	SARGLGGYSNQPQH
TRBV7-9	few	TRBJ2-7	ASGTAPEQY
TRBV12-3/TRBV12-4	few	TRBJ2-7	ASSPTDKSYEQY
TRBV11-3	-	TRBJ1-4	ASSPLAREEKLF
TRBV5-1	-	-	ASSLALRDIRDEQF
TRBV9	-	TRBJ2-7	ASSVGPGIFSYEQY
TRBV2	-	TRBJ1-1	ASTSGLETEAF
TRBV2	-	TRBJ1-4	ASTQGTGGNENLF
TRBV2	once	TRBJ1-2	ASSAGQNT
TRBV7-8	few	TRBJ1-2	ASSGGQSTYGYT
TRBV27	-	TRBJ1-6	ASSRDRGAGNSPLH
TRBV7-3	-	TRBJ1-4	ASSIPWGDEKLF
TRBV6-2/TRBV6-3	-	TRBJ2-7	ASSSTRTGKTAGEQY
TRBV2	once	TRBJ1-2	ASSERGNT
TRBV7-2	few	TRBJ1-5	ASSPTPLKDQPQH
TRBV2	-	TRBJ1-5	ASSYRRPSNQPQH
TRBV7-4	-	TRBJ1-5	ASSLAVGTYSNQPQH
TRBV9	-	TRBJ2-7	ASSQTGTGYHEQY
TRBV7-9	-	TRBJ2-2	ASSPQKNTGELF
TRBV2	once	TRBJ2-5	ASSEESGQLQETQY
TRBV20-1	-	TRBJ2-3	SARGLPHTDTQY